This entry lists 21 T cell receptor beta chains sequenced from one sample in a study of CD8+CD57+ T cells in acquired aplastic anemia. For CDR3 and TCR beta VDJ profiling, genomic DNA was the template used. TCRdb analysed the reads with MiXCR anew, one entry per CDR3 protein. The sample has about 400,000 distinct CDR3 sequences, about two thirds seen once; the top ten hold 4%. Sequencing was performed on sorted CD4+, CD8+, or CD8+CD57+ T cells (not recorded which) from PBMCs. Receptors originate from a human donor in good health, serving as a control.

The gene calls are TRBV3-1 and TRBJ1-1; D gene uncertain. This CDR3 has 14 amino acids. Germline V gives CDR1 LGHDT, CDR2 YNNKEL (reference sequence). V gave up 3 bases and J gave up 0 bases, with 8 bases separating them. This chain's CDR3 is CASSHRGVNTEAFF. CDR3 sequence (DNA): TGTGCCAGCAGCCATCGCGGCGTGAACACTGAAGCTTTCTTT.

Ten or more counts support this clonotype. J is TRBJ2-5 and V is TRBV6-2 or TRBV6-3; TRBD1 aligns across 8 bases. Unmatched junction bases numbered 5, after V lost 6 bases and J lost 2 bases. The CDR3 totals 14 residues. CDR1 and CDR2 (germline): MNHEY, SVGEGT. The CDR3 nucleotides read TGTGCCAGCAGCGTAAGGACAGGGCAAGAGACCCAGTACTTC. The encoded protein is CASSVRTGQETQYF.

Regarding this clonotype: This may be a read error, as it is one base from a much larger clone. This chain connects TRBV4-3 to TRBJ1-1, with D possibly TRBD1 on 5 matching bases. CDR1 LGHNA and CDR2 YSLEER come from the germline V gene. The CDR3 runs to 17 residues. DNA of the CDR3: TGCACCAGCAGCCAAGCCTCTGTCGGGGCAGGGAACACTGAAGCTTTCTTT. Encoded protein: CTSSQASVGAGNTEAFF.

Concerning this clonotype itself: The germline gene is not matched at one end of the junction; a read error may be the cause. The rearrangement links TRBV20-1 to TRBJ1-1; D gene uncertain. The CDR3 runs to 14 residues. Germline loops: CDR1 DFQATT, CDR2 SNEGSKA (reference sequence). The chain's CDR3 is CSARIIKLNSEAFF. DNA of the CDR3: TGCAGTGCTCGAATTATCAAACTGAACTCTGAAGCTTTCTTT.

Points on this clonotype: Because the CDR3 is missing its conserved closing phenylalanine or tryptophan, this is likely a read error. The limits of the CDR3 on the DNA are not certain, so only TCRdb's listed CDR3 is given. V usage is TRBV2 and J usage is TRBJ2-1. The CDR3 region is 16 residues in length, termini included. Germline CDR1 reads SNHLY; CDR2 reads FYNNEI. CDR3 sequence: CASSLMPQRPYNGQCS.

The gene calls are TRBV7-9 and TRBJ2-7; no firm D call. Trimming took off 5 bases at V and 3 bases at J, with 11 bases between the two ends. The CDR3 runs 13 residues. Germline assignment: CDR1 SEHNR and CDR2 FQNEAQ (reference sequence). The CDR3: CASSELFSYEQYF. The CDR3 nucleotides are TGTGCCAGCAGCGAGCTATTTAGCTACGAGCAGTACTTC.

This clonotype appeared a single time. The CDR3 here is CASSPDRQPQHF. For the CDR3, the DNA is TGTGCCAGCAGCCCCGACAGGCAGCCCCAGCATTTT. The chain has TRBV7-2 and TRBJ1-5; D is perhaps TRBD1 (6 bases). V was trimmed by 5 bases and J by 7 bases, leaving 9 bases between them. Germline V gene data show CDR1 as SGHTA and CDR2 as FQGNSA. The CDR3 sequence is 12 residues long.

The genes are TRBV9 and TRBJ2-3; TRBD2 matches at 13 bases. This CDR3 is built from 17 residues. V dropped 1 base and J dropped 11; count of bases not matched to a gene: 13. Germline CDR1 SGDLS, CDR2 YYNGEE. Here the CDR3 reads CASSVNGLAGAGDEQYF. The CDR3 region has the DNA TGTGCCAGCAGCGTAAATGGACTAGCGGGAGCAGGGGATGAGCAGTATTTT.

Concerning this clonotype itself: Relative to the germline gene, one junction end is altered; a read error may explain this. The chain combines TRBV7-2 with TRBJ1-5, with D perhaps matching TRBD1 (6 bases). This CDR3 contains 14 residues. Germline lookup yields CDR1 SGHTA and CDR2 FQGNSA. The CDR3 DNA reads TGTGCCAGCAGCCGTGAGACAGGAGAGACCCAGTACTACTTT. As protein: CASSRETGETQYYF. Looking up the rest from reference TRBV7-2 and TRBJ1-5 gives the full variable domain: GAGVSQSPSNKVTEKGKDVELRCDPISGHTALYWYRQSLGQGLEFLIYFQGNSAPDKSGLPSDRFSAERTGGSVSTLTIQRTQQEDSAVYLCASSRETGETQYYFGDGTRLSIL.

The rearrangement links TRBV7-2 to TRBJ2-7; the D gene is possibly TRBD1 (6 bases). The germline gives CDR1 SGHTA, CDR2 FQGNSA. The CDR3 runs to 15 residues. Between the trimmed V and J ends, which lost 5 bases and 13 bases, there was a span of 27 bases. CDR3 DNA: TGTGCCAGCAGCCAAGATGAGGGGACACATACTCGTGGCTACTTC. Amino acids: CASSQDEGTHTRGYF.

This clonotype was seen once. An end of the junction differs from the germline gene, which may be a read error. This rearrangement joins TRBV7-6 to TRBJ1-1; TRBD1 is a possible D gene (5 bases). The CDR3 contains 14 residues. CDR1 is SGHVS, CDR2 FNYEAQ, per germline. CDR3 nucleotide sequence: TGTGCCAGCAGCACACGTGGGGGGAACACTGAAGCTTACTTT. Its protein product is CASSTRGGNTEAYF.

This clonotype has just one count. The gene calls are TRBV11-3 and TRBJ2-5; D is undetermined. The V gene lost 0 bases and the J gene lost 11 bases, with 10 bases spanning the gap. The V gene's germline CDR1 is SGHNT and CDR2 YENEEA. CDR3 length: 12 residues. CDR3 sequence: CASSLEKMQQYF. The DNA for the CDR3 is TGTGCCAGCAGCTTAGAGAAGATGCAGCAGTACTTC.

This chain connects TRBV20-1 to TRBJ2-5; 8 nucleotides align to TRBD1. Germline values: CDR1 DFQATT, CDR2 SNEGSKA (reference sequence). The CDR3 has 14 residues. V lost 6 bases, J lost 5 bases, and 11 bases stayed unmatched. The CDR3: CSASRRNRGETQYF. DNA of the CDR3: TGCAGTGCCAGTAGGCGTAACAGGGGGGAGACCCAGTACTTC.

The genes are TRBV12-3 or TRBV12-4 and TRBJ2-7, with 10 bases identical to TRBD2. The CDR3 length is 16 residues. V lost 2 bases and J lost 3; bases outside the gene matches: 7. The CDR3 reads CASSLQLAGYFYEQYF. DNA of the CDR3: TGTGCCAGCAGTTTACAACTAGCGGGGTACTTCTACGAGCAGTACTTC.

As regards this clonotype: A much larger clone differs by one base, so this may be a read error. The V and J genes are TRBV10-3 and TRBJ1-2; D not resolved. This CDR3 spans 12 amino acids. CDR1 and CDR2 from the germline V gene are ENHRY and SYGVKD. V was clipped by 3 bases and J by 5 bases, with 7 bases between them. The CDR3 nucleotides read TGTGCCATCAGTGACGGTCTATATGGCTACACCTTC. It specifies CAISDGLYGYTF.

The chain has TRBV2 and TRBJ2-7, with D hard to call. Germline V gene lookup returns CDR1 SNHLY and CDR2 FYNNEI. CDR3 length equals 14 residues. V was clipped by 6 bases and J by 3 bases, with 15 bases between them. CDR3 protein: CASRGALIGYEQYF. The CDR3 DNA follows: TGTGCCAGCAGGGGTGCGTTGATCGGCTACGAGCAGTACTTC.

The chain combines TRBV20-1 with TRBJ2-7; D perhaps matches TRBD1 (5 bases). This CDR3 region has 14 residues. Per the germline V gene, CDR1 is DFQATT and CDR2 is SNEGSKA (reference sequence). V was pared by 4 bases and J by 3 bases, with 16 bases between. The CDR3 DNA reads TGCAGTGCTACCTCCGGTACACAGGTCTACGAGCAGTACTTC. As protein: CSATSGTQVYEQYF.

This sequence joins TRBV14 and TRBJ2-2; D perhaps matches TRBD1 (5 bases). CDR1 is SGHDN and CDR2 is FVKESK in the germline V gene. V was clipped by 8 bases and J by 5 bases, with 12 bases between them. The CDR3 has 13 residues. The CDR3 reads CASVVQATGELFF. In DNA, the CDR3 is TGTGCCAGCGTAGTACAGGCGACCGGGGAGCTGTTTTTT. Full variable domain (missing parts from reference TRBV14 and TRBJ2-2): EAGVTQFPSHSVIEKGQTVTLRCDPISGHDNLYWYRRVMGKEIKFLLHFVKESKQDESGMPNNRFLAERTGGTYSTLKVQPAELEDSGVYFCASVVQATGELFFGEGSRLTVL.

Note on this clonotype: One end of the junction does not line up with germline, which may come from a read error. The V gene is TRBV7-6, the J gene TRBJ2-5, with TRBD2 matching 8 bases. CDR3 length equals 15 residues. Germline V gives CDR1 SGHVS, CDR2 FNYEAQ. The CDR3 protein is CASSQGSGAQETQYF. The CDR3 bases are TGTGCTAGCAGCCAGGGTAGCGGGGCCCAAGAGACCCAGTACTTC.

In the case of this clonotype: Germline is not matched at one junction end, which may reflect a read error. The rearrangement joins TRBV9 to TRBJ1-2; D possibly corresponds to TRBD1 (6 bases). Germline V gene sequence: CDR1 SGDLS, CDR2 YYNGEE. There are 13 residues in the CDR3. The CDR3 bases are TGTGCCAGCAGCTCCCCAGGGGACCTGAACTACGCCTTC. Residues: CASSSPGDLNYAF.

At least ten counts were recorded for this clonotype. The chain combines TRBV3-1 with TRBJ1-2, with a tentative D call TRBD1 (5 bases). Germline CDR1 and CDR2: LGHDT and YNNKEL (reference sequence). This CDR3 has 12 residues. Trimming removed 4 bases at V and 7 bases at J, with 10 bases between. CDR3 coding DNA: TGTGCCAGCAGCCCCCCAGGGTTTGGCTACACCTTC. Residues: CASSPPGFGYTF.